This T cell receptor (beta chain) was observed in a study of blood T cell repertoires in COVID-19. Looking at the study overall: T cells, B-cell-depleted T cells, or PBMCs provided the cDNA or gDNA that served as material.

A COVID-19 case was met by exposed participants within 2 weeks before study entry. This clone was observed once. Under the authors' procedure: Estimation of nucleated cell counts relied on the amplification of reference gene primers. The table came from immunoSEQ multiplex PCR; TCRdb's copy has only in-frame clones and leaves some out. V and J calls and clone size are copied from that table; D and trimming were computed from the DNA. The sample has about 350,000 clones; 88% are singletons. Germline lookup yields CDR1 MNHEY and CDR2 SMNVEV (reference sequence). The CDR3 length is 13 residues. Trimming took off 5 bases at V and 5 bases at J, with 12 bases between the two ends.

This clonotype originated in a young woman who had been exposed to COVID-19. Material for sequencing was PBMCs or T cells enriched from blood (not recorded which). The chain has TRBV27 and TRBJ2-5, with D possibly TRBD1 on 5 matching bases. CDR3 residues: CASSRGPRETQYF. The DNA of the CDR3 is TGTGCCAGCAGTAGGGGTCCGCGGGAGACCCAGTACTTC.